This T cell receptor (beta chain) was captured by sequencing in a study of identical twins. The CDR3 spans 14 residues. V was clipped by 8 bases and J by 8 bases, with 16 bases between them. Every donor was a healthy Caucasian. Points from the study as a whole: It was out-of-frame TCR alpha sharing in monozygotic twins that models underestimated. Insertion counts were lower in abundant cord blood beta clonotypes, a trend that memory repertoires did not show.

Using its own MiXCR run on the 5' RACE reads, TCRdb lists one record per CDR3 protein. Of about 700,000 distinct CDR3 sequences detected, roughly 6% appear once; the ten largest clones hold about 1.8%. This clonotype appeared many times. Its antigen is as yet unknown. The sample taken for sequencing was naive T cells sorted from blood. The V gene is TRBV12-3 or TRBV12-4, the J gene TRBJ1-6; possible D gene TRBD1, 5 bases. The receptor was derived from a man aged 18 to 29 in good health. In nucleotides, the CDR3 is TGTGCCAGCCAACGGACAATGGCTTATTCACCCCTCCACTTT. Translated, it gives CASQRTMAYSPLHF.